This TCR beta chain was profiled in a study of T cells after yellow fever vaccination. Study-wide context: Preparation of fractions with low cell numbers was performed using SMART-Seq v4 Ultra Low Input.

Germline V gives CDR1 KGHDR, CDR2 SFDVKD. After removal of 9 bases from V and 1 base from J, the junction contained 0 bases not matched to a gene. This CDR3 is 13 amino acids long. TCRdb recomputed calls from the 5' RACE reads with MiXCR, one row per CDR3 protein. The sample gives roughly 300,000 distinct CDR3 sequences, roughly 8% of which show up once; 17% is in the top ten. This TCR was sampled from a man in his late teens or twenties who received the YFV17D yellow fever vaccine. This rearrangement joins TRBV24-1 to TRBJ2-2; 8 bases are a match to TRBD1. The sample consisted of PBMCs, taken roughly 47 days after the first yellow fever vaccination. The CDR3 sequence is CATGQGNTGELFF. The CDR3, as DNA: TGTGCCACCGGACAGGGGAACACCGGGGAGCTGTTTTTT.